This TCR beta chain stems from a study of Graves' ophthalmopathy and Graves' hyperthyroidism. Scientists amplified the TCR beta CDR3 regions from RNA transcripts. HTBI primers were used in a first-round RT-PCR, which preceded a second-round multiplex PCR. A single record per CDR3 protein comes from TCRdb applying MiXCR to the multiplex PCR reads. The sample yields approximately 160,000 distinct CDR3 sequences, just under 40% seen once. In this sample, this clonotype turned up a few times. CDR1 SGHTA and CDR2 FQGNSA come from the germline V gene. This CDR3 comprises 15 residues. The ends lost 0 bases at V and 6 bases at J; junction bases unmatched: 5.

V and J are TRBV7-2 and TRBJ2-7; 10 bases match TRBD2. This sequence originates from a man under 40 with Graves' ophthalmopathy. The sequenced material came from peripheral blood. The CDR3 here is CASSLARGLASEQYF. Written as DNA, the CDR3 is TGTGCCAGCAGCTTAGCGAGGGGACTAGCGAGCGAGCAGTACTTC.